Each of the 25 T cell receptor beta chains below was sequenced from the same sample in a study of T cell changes during pregnancy in multiple sclerosis. Sequenced by immunoSEQ multiplex PCR; TCRdb stores in-frame clones only, minus some. This table has some 55,000 clones, 91% appearing once. The specimen was peripheral blood, collected after pregnancy. The source of these receptors is a female donor in good health, enrolled as a control in a pregnancy study.

The chain is built from TRBV25-1 and TRBJ1-1; D may be TRBD1 (6 bases). The CDR3 is made up of 16 amino acids. V was pared by 2 bases and J by 0 bases, with 13 bases between. Germline V gives CDR1 MGHDK, CDR2 SYGVNS. The CDR3 DNA reads TGTGCCAGCAGTGAAGTCAAGAACAGGGTGAACACTGAAGCTTTCTTT. It translates to CASSEVKNRVNTEAFF.

The sample holds a few counts of this clone. The chain is built from TRBV6-5 and TRBJ1-6, with TRBD1 matching 8 bases. The trim removed 2 bases at V and 14 bases at J, leaving 5 bases unmatched. Looked up from germline, CDR1 is MNHEY and CDR2 is SVGAGI. CDR3 length equals 13 residues. In nucleotides, the CDR3 is TGTGCCAGCAGTTACCAGGACAGGGCGGCCCTCCACTTT. This codes for CASSYQDRAALHF.

V usage is TRBV7-8 and J usage is TRBJ2-2; D call uncertain. With 1 base removed from V and 7 bases from J, the gap between germline ends came to 13 bases. Germline CDR1 reads SGHVS; CDR2 reads FQNEAQ. The CDR3 covers 15 residues. The CDR3 here is CASSLVFRVGGELFF. The CDR3 nucleotides are TGTGCCAGCAGCTTAGTCTTCCGGGTAGGCGGGGAGCTGTTTTTT.

This clone was seen only once. This chain uses TRBV6-5 with TRBJ2-4, with D unresolved. Per the germline V gene, CDR1 is MNHEY and CDR2 is SVGAGI. V was clipped by 6 bases and J by 3 bases, with 15 bases between them. The CDR3 is made up of 15 amino acids. The CDR3 is CASRPLGADKNIQYF. The CDR3, as DNA: TGTGCCAGCAGACCCTTAGGAGCAGACAAAAACATTCAGTACTTC.

This chain uses TRBV27 with TRBJ1-1; a possible D gene is TRBD1 (6 bases). With 5 bases removed from V and 7 bases from J, the gap between germline ends came to 17 bases. The CDR3 is 14 amino acids. CDR1 MNHEY and CDR2 SMNVEV come from the germline V gene (reference sequence). The CDR3 bases are TGTGCCAGCAGTGAACAGGGAATGAATCTTGAAGCTTTCTTT. Amino acids: CASSEQGMNLEAFF.

The chain has TRBV2 and TRBJ1-2; tentatively, D is TRBD1 (6 bases). The germline V and J ends were trimmed by 8 bases and 2 bases, with 30 bases remaining between them. The V gene's germline CDR1 is SNHLY and CDR2 FYNNEI. The CDR3 runs to 19 residues. The CDR3 region has the DNA TGTGCCAGCGCCAGGCTCCTCATTATTCTTACAGGGAAAAACTATGGCTACACCTTC. Its translation is CASARLLIILTGKNYGYTF.

This clone was recorded a few times. This chain joins TRBV14 and TRBJ1-2, with D possibly being TRBD1 (5 bases). V was trimmed by 1 base and J by 1 base, leaving 10 bases between them. Germline V lookup: CDR1 SGHDN, CDR2 FVKESK. The CDR3 has 15 amino acids. CDR3 sequence reads: CASSQAAGINYGYTF. The DNA of the CDR3 is TGTGCCAGCAGCCAAGCGGCAGGGATTAACTATGGCTACACCTTC.

V is TRBV4-3 and J is TRBJ2-1, with 14 positions matching TRBD2. Germline-derived CDR1 and CDR2 are LGHNA and YSLEER. J gave up 0 bases and V 1 base, and 14 bases lay outside the gene matches. This CDR3 comprises 22 residues. The CDR3 DNA reads TGCGCCAGCAGCCAAGTGAGAAGGGGACTAGCGGGAGTCCACTTCTCCTACAATGAGCAGTTCTTC. This encodes CASSQVRRGLAGVHFSYNEQFF.

The chain joins TRBV15 to TRBJ1-5; the D gene is possibly TRBD1 (6 bases). Trimming left V 3 bases short and J 5 bases short, with 8 bases between. This CDR3 has 13 amino acids. The germline V gene has CDR1 LNHNV and CDR2 YYDKDF (reference sequence). CDR3 loop: CATSRNRDQPQHF. The CDR3 nucleotides read TGTGCCACCAGCAGGAACAGGGATCAGCCCCAGCATTTT. The full variable domain, its missing parts supplied by reference TRBV15 and TRBJ1-5, is DAMVIQNPRYQVTQFGKPVTLSCSQTLNHNVMYWYQQKSSQAPKLLFHYYDKDFNNEADTPDNFQSRRPNTSFCFLDIRSPGLGDTAMYLCATSRNRDQPQHFGDGTRLSIL.

The chain recombines TRBV5-6 with TRBJ1-1, with D unclear. Trimming pared 8 bases from V and 7 bases from J, leaving 18 bases between. The CDR3 is 13 residues long. Germline lookup yields CDR1 SGHDT and CDR2 YYEEEE. This chain's CDR3 is CASQLITAVEAFF. The CDR3 bases are TGTGCCAGTCAGCTTATAACAGCAGTTGAAGCTTTCTTT.

The chain combines TRBV6-1 with TRBJ1-5; no clear D gene. Germline values: CDR1 MNHNS, CDR2 SASEGT. CDR3 length: 15 residues. V was clipped by 0 bases and J by 5 bases, with 11 bases between them. CDR3 DNA sequence: TGTGCCAGCAGTGAAGCGCTAGGAGGACATCAGCCCCAGCATTTT. Protein sequence: CASSEALGGHQPQHF.

The genes are TRBV7-2 and TRBJ1-3, with D perhaps TRBD1 (6 bases). V lost 4 bases to trimming and J lost 7 bases, with 20 bases between them. The CDR3 contains 16 residues. Germline CDR1 is SGHTA and CDR2 is FQGNSA. For the CDR3, the DNA is TGTGCCAGCAGCTCGGACGGGACATTATGGGGTAACACCATATATTTT. Translation gives CASSSDGTLWGNTIYF.

The CDR3 sequence is CASSLGWANTEAFF. CDR3 bases: TGCGCCAGCAGCTTGGGTTGGGCGAACACTGAAGCTTTCTTT. V and J are TRBV5-1 and TRBJ1-1; D is ambiguous. The V gene lost 0 bases and the J gene lost 1 base, with 7 bases spanning the gap. This CDR3 contains 14 residues. Germline CDR1 SGHRS, CDR2 YFSETQ. The full variable domain, in which reference TRBV5-1 and TRBJ1-1 provide the parts outside the CDR3, is KAGVTQTPRYLIKTRGQQVTLSCSPISGHRSVSWYQQTPGQGLQFLFEYFSETQRNKGNFPGRFSGRQFSNSRSEMNVSTLELGDSALYLCASSLGWANTEAFFGQGTRLTVV.

This clone was counted a few times. CDR3: CASSPFDRGDHEQYF. CDR3 DNA sequence: TGTGCCAGCAGCCCATTCGACAGGGGCGACCACGAGCAGTACTTC. The chain uses TRBV5-5 and TRBJ2-7, with TRBD1 identical over 8 bases. CDR3 length: 15 residues. V shed 4 bases and J 5 bases; nucleotides not matched to a gene: 11. Germline-derived CDR1 and CDR2 are SGHKS and YYEKEE (reference sequence).

The chain recombines TRBV4-3 with TRBJ2-1; the D gene is possibly TRBD2 (5 bases). V was shortened by 0 bases and J by 10 bases, with 19 bases between the two germline ends. CDR3 size: 16 residues. Germline V gives CDR1 LGHNA, CDR2 YSLEER. CDR3 region: CASSQEGSSGGGEQFF. CDR3 in DNA: TGCGCCAGCAGCCAAGAGGGGTCCAGTGGTGGCGGGGAGCAGTTCTTC.

The chain carries TRBV6-5 and TRBJ2-1; D is uncertain. From germline, CDR1 is MNHEY and CDR2 SVGAGI. The ends were cut back, 5 bases at V and 7 bases at J, with 9 bases in the middle. This CDR3 spans 12 amino acids. Written as DNA, the CDR3 is TGTGCCAGCAGTACCCTCGGGAATGAGCAGTTCTTC. Residues: CASSTLGNEQFF.

The chain couples TRBV6-1 to TRBJ1-3; unclear D gene. Deletions cut 3 bases from V and 8 bases from J, with 5 bases between. The V gene's germline CDR1 is MNHNS and CDR2 SASEGT. The CDR3 runs 11 residues. CDR3 amino acids: CASSDRDTIYF. CDR3 DNA sequence: TGTGCCAGCAGTGACCGGGACACCATATATTTT.

In its sample, this clone was seen once. The chain carries TRBV7-6 and TRBJ1-4; TRBD1 matches 8 bases. CDR1 and CDR2 from the germline V gene are SGHVS and FNYEAQ. The trim removed 0 bases at V and 5 bases at J, leaving 2 bases unmatched. The CDR3 has 15 amino acids. The CDR3 DNA is TGTGCCAGCAGCTTAGCATGGACAGGGAATGAAAAACTGTTTTTT. Its translation is CASSLAWTGNEKLFF.

This chain joins TRBV29-1 and TRBJ2-1; 9 nucleotides match TRBD2. The CDR3 runs to 15 residues. In germline, CDR1 is SQVTM, CDR2 ANQGSEA. V lost 7 bases and J lost 3; bases outside the gene matches: 10. CDR3: CSGVLAGAIYNEQFF. In nucleotides, the CDR3 is TGCAGCGGAGTCTTAGCGGGAGCCATCTACAATGAGCAGTTCTTC.

In this sample, this clone turned up once. The chain uses TRBV19 and TRBJ2-7; tentatively, D is TRBD1 (6 bases). V lost 10 bases, J lost 0 bases, and 13 bases lay in between. This CDR3 contains 13 residues. Germline V lookup: CDR1 LNHDA, CDR2 SQIVND (reference sequence). CDR3 DNA: TGTGCCACTACAGGGCTGAGCTCCTACGAGCAGTACTTC. This sequence encodes CATTGLSSYEQYF. Based on the CDR3 plus reference TRBV19 and TRBJ2-7, the full variable domain is DGGITQSPKYLFRKEGQNVTLSCEQNLNHDAMYWYRQDPGQGLRLIYYSQIVNDFQKGDIAEGYSVSREKKESFPLTVTSAQKNPTAFYLCATTGLSSYEQYFGPGTRLTVT.

The gene calls are TRBV5-5 and TRBJ1-1; 9 bases align to TRBD1. The V gene end was trimmed by 1 base and the J gene end by 0 bases; junction bases not matched to a gene: 13. CDR3 length: 19 residues. Germline CDR1 and CDR2: SGHKS and YYEKEE (reference sequence). This chain's CDR3 is CASSLIGGQGSFMNTEAFF. The CDR3 DNA reads as TGTGCCAGCAGCTTGATAGGAGGACAGGGGTCTTTCATGAACACTGAAGCTTTCTTT.

J is TRBJ2-5 and V is TRBV30; 12 bases map to TRBD2. There are 14 residues in the CDR3. Germline V lookup: CDR1 GTSNPN, CDR2 SVGIG (reference sequence). V dropped 1 base and J dropped 9; count of bases not matched to a gene: 6. Here the CDR3 reads CAWSAGLAGRAQYF. The CDR3 region has the DNA TGTGCCTGGAGTGCAGGACTAGCGGGAAGGGCCCAGTACTTC.

The chain recombines TRBV15 with TRBJ2-3, with 7 bases identical to TRBD2. The length of the CDR3 is 15 residues. Trimming cost V 1 base and J 4 bases; bases outside gene matches: 5. Per the germline V gene, CDR1 is LNHNV and CDR2 is YYDKDF (reference sequence). The chain's CDR3 is CATSRVGRPPDTQYF. In DNA, the CDR3 is TGTGCCACCAGCAGAGTCGGGAGGCCCCCAGATACGCAGTATTTT.

This chain uses TRBV5-1 with TRBJ2-1; D gene uncertain. Germline lookup yields CDR1 SGHRS and CDR2 YFSETQ. The CDR3 sequence is 14 residues long. V was pared by 2 bases and J by 2 bases, with 8 bases between. CDR3 sequence: CASSFPETYNEQFF. In DNA form, the CDR3 reads TGCGCCAGCAGCTTTCCAGAAACCTACAATGAGCAGTTCTTC.

The genes are TRBV9 and TRBJ1-3; D gene ambiguous. Trimming shortened V by 2 bases and J by 0 bases, and 12 bases separated the two germline ends. Germline V gene data show CDR1 as SGDLS and CDR2 as YYNGEE. The CDR3 has 16 residues. CDR3 sequence: CASSVDTGISGNTIYF. DNA for the CDR3: TGTGCCAGCAGCGTTGATACGGGGATCTCTGGAAACACCATATATTTT.